One and the same sample provided the 24 T cell receptor beta chains below, sequenced in a study of blood T cells in healthy people across ages. For the second PCR, which ran for 7 to 11 cycles, a sample-barcoded 5' primer and a J-beta primer mix were used. In TCRdb, the 5' RACE reads were re-called with MiXCR into one record per CDR3 protein. The sample includes 1,800,000 or so distinct CDR3 sequences, about 39% of them seen just once. The material sequenced was blood. The source is a human donor in good health.

This clonotype was counted at least ten times. The rearrangement links TRBV2 to TRBJ2-1; TRBD1 matches at 9 bases. The length of the CDR3 is 13 residues. CDR1 is SNHLY and CDR2 is FYNNEI in the germline V gene. Unmatched junction bases numbered 1, after V lost 6 bases and J lost 4 bases. The CDR3 loop reads CASRDRGYNEQFF. CDR3 nucleotides: TGTGCCAGCAGGGACAGGGGATACAATGAGCAGTTCTTC.

This clonotype was detected only a few times. The chain recombines TRBV6-5 with TRBJ1-2; 7 nucleotides line up with TRBD1. CDR1 MNHEY and CDR2 SVGAGI come from the germline V gene. The trim removed 4 bases at V and 8 bases at J, leaving 10 bases unmatched. This CDR3 spans 14 amino acids. The DNA of the CDR3 is TGTGCCAGCAGTTCGCCCTGGGACAGCCTGGGCTACACCTTC. Translated, it gives CASSSPWDSLGYTF.

This clonotype was observed a handful of times. The CDR3: CASSSRGRELIGEQFF. DNA of the CDR3: TGCGCCAGCAGCTCCAGGGGGCGGGAGTTGATCGGTGAGCAGTTCTTC. The chain links TRBV5-1 to TRBJ2-1; D possibly corresponds to TRBD1 (8 bases). The CDR3 extends over 16 amino acids. Trimming stripped 3 bases from V and 9 bases from J, with 22 bases between. The germline gives CDR1 SGHRS, CDR2 YFSETQ. Drawing the rest from reference TRBV5-1 and TRBJ2-1, the complete variable domain is KAGVTQTPRYLIKTRGQQVTLSCSPISGHRSVSWYQQTPGQGLQFLFEYFSETQRNKGNFPGRFSGRQFSNSRSEMNVSTLELGDSALYLCASSSRGRELIGEQFFGPGTRLTVL.

This clonotype turned up a few times. The genes are TRBV20-1 and TRBJ2-6; 7 bases are a match to TRBD1. Losses at the gene ends were 3 bases for V and 0 bases for J; bases not matched to a gene: 11. The CDR3 is 18 residues long. Germline CDR1 is DFQATT and CDR2 is SNEGSKA (reference sequence). The CDR3 DNA follows: TGCAGTGCTAGGAGAGACAGGGCCGCGAACTCTGGGGCCAACGTCCTGACTTTC. This encodes CSARRDRAANSGANVLTF.

This chain connects TRBV29-1 to TRBJ1-2; no firm D call. From germline, CDR1 is SQVTM and CDR2 ANQGSEA. The ends were cut back, 6 bases at V and 0 bases at J, with 11 bases in the middle. The CDR3 has 13 amino acids. The CDR3 loop is CSVEVVANYGYTF. The CDR3 DNA is TGCAGCGTCGAGGTCGTAGCTAACTATGGCTACACCTTC. Looking up the rest from reference TRBV29-1 and TRBJ1-2 gives the full variable domain: SAVISQKPSRDICQRGTSLTIQCQVDSQVTMMFWYRQQPGQSLTLIATANQGSEATYESGFVIDKFPISRPNLTFSTLTVSNMSPEDSSIYLCSVEVVANYGYTFGSGTRLTVV.

The gene calls are TRBV29-1 and TRBJ2-1, with D perhaps matching TRBD2 (6 bases). Germline V gives CDR1 SQVTM, CDR2 ANQGSEA. This CDR3 contains 14 residues. The V gene lost 6 bases and the J gene lost 8 bases, with 20 bases spanning the gap. CDR3 DNA sequence: TGCAGCGTGACGACGGGACTTCCTATCTATGAGCAGTTCTTC. It is translated as CSVTTGLPIYEQFF.

This clonotype was recorded many times. This rearrangement joins TRBV6-5 to TRBJ1-2; 7 nucleotides align to TRBD1. This CDR3 has 13 residues. The germline gives CDR1 MNHEY, CDR2 SVGAGI. V gave up 2 bases and J gave up 5 bases; unmatched junction bases: 2. The CDR3 is CASSYGRGYGYTF. DNA for the CDR3: TGTGCCAGCAGTTACGGCAGGGGGTATGGCTACACCTTC.

This clonotype was recorded a few times. The chain links TRBV6-2 or TRBV6-3 to TRBJ2-1; no firm D call. The germline V gene has CDR1 MNHEY and CDR2 SVGEGT. The germline V and J ends were trimmed by 6 bases and 6 bases, with 12 bases remaining between them. This CDR3 spans 13 amino acids. The CDR3 nucleotides are TGTGCCAGCAGGACCCTCCCCCCCAATGAGCAGTTCTTC. Translated: CASRTLPPNEQFF.

J is TRBJ1-5 and V is TRBV6-5; D remains ambiguous. In germline, CDR1 is MNHEY, CDR2 SVGAGI. Trimming pared 5 bases from V and 5 bases from J, leaving 10 bases between. There are 13 residues in the CDR3. Written as DNA, the CDR3 is TGTGCCAGCAGTCCACACTCATATCAGCCCCAGCATTTT. Amino acids: CASSPHSYQPQHF.

This rearrangement joins TRBV28 to TRBJ2-7; TRBD2 matches at 14 bases. Germline V gene data show CDR1 as MDHEN and CDR2 as SYDVKM. This CDR3 has 14 residues. The J segment lost 9 bases and the V segment lost 6 bases, leaving 7 bases of the junction unmatched. The DNA of the CDR3 is TGTGCCAGCAGCCCCGGGACTAGCGGGGGCGGGCAGTACTTC. It translates to CASSPGTSGGGQYF.

This clonotype was detected only once. This may arise from a read error, as a much more abundant clone is one base away. The rearrangement links TRBV29-1 to TRBJ2-5; TRBD1 aligns across 10 bases. The germline CDR1 and CDR2 sequences are SQVTM and ANQGSEA. The CDR3 is 13 amino acids. V lost 6 bases and J lost 7; bases outside the gene matches: 8. CDR3 in amino acids: CSVDRGRRGTQYF. The DNA of the CDR3 is TGCAGCGTCGACAGGGGGCGACGGGGGACCCAGTACTTC.

The V and J genes are TRBV7-8 and TRBJ1-5, with D perhaps matching TRBD1 (5 bases). CDR3 length equals 14 residues. Germline assignment: CDR1 SGHVS and CDR2 FQNEAQ. Trimming shortened V by 2 bases and J by 6 bases, and 11 bases separated the two germline ends. CDR3: CASSLRLQGQPQHF. CDR3 DNA: TGTGCCAGCAGCTTACGTCTCCAGGGTCAGCCCCAGCATTTT.

The genes are TRBV11-2 and TRBJ1-2, with D maybe TRBD1 (5 bases). Per germline, CDR1 SGHAT and CDR2 FQNNGV. This CDR3 contains 17 residues. Trimming left V 0 bases short and J 1 base short, with 15 bases between. The DNA of the CDR3 is TGTGCCAGCAGCTTAGATACAGGAACAGGCCTTAACTATGGCTACACCTTC. Its translation: CASSLDTGTGLNYGYTF.

This clonotype was detected only a few times. This sequence joins TRBV20-1 and TRBJ2-5; TRBD2 matches at 9 bases. The V and J ends lost 5 bases and 5 bases, in that order; junction bases with no gene match: 12. The CDR3 runs to 15 residues. Per the germline V gene, CDR1 is DFQATT and CDR2 is SNEGSKA (reference sequence). Here the CDR3 reads CSAAWGGGAGETQYF. CDR3 nucleotides: TGCAGTGCTGCTTGGGGCGGGGGGGCCGGTGAGACCCAGTACTTC.

This clonotype was seen a few times. The chain is built from TRBV6-2 or TRBV6-3 and TRBJ1-2; 7 bases match TRBD1. The CDR3 runs 16 residues. Trimming took 4 bases from V and 2 from J; bases not matched to a gene: 10. Germline CDR1 MNHEY, CDR2 SVGEGT. CDR3 DNA sequence: TGTGCCAGCAGTTTTTACCCTGGGGGACAGAACTATGGCTACACCTTC. It yields the protein CASSFYPGGQNYGYTF.

The chain employs TRBV15 and TRBJ1-1; a weak D match, TRBD1 (5 bases). This CDR3 region has 15 residues. Trimming shortened V by 5 bases and J by 7 bases, and 20 bases separated the two germline ends. Germline CDR1 LNHNV, CDR2 YYDKDF (reference sequence). The CDR3 loop reads CATSDARRWGDEAFF. DNA of the CDR3: TGTGCCACCAGCGATGCACGGAGGTGGGGGGATGAAGCTTTCTTT.

The chain is built from TRBV15 and TRBJ2-7, with D possibly being TRBD2 (7 bases). Per germline, CDR1 LNHNV and CDR2 YYDKDF (reference sequence). Trimming removed 5 bases from V and 4 bases from J, with 18 bases in between. The CDR3 covers 15 residues. The CDR3 loop reads CATSQRGGAWYEQYF. The CDR3 DNA reads as TGTGCCACCAGCCAGAGAGGGGGGGCGTGGTACGAGCAGTACTTC.

The CDR3 spells CASSQEVVTGGSGETQYF. The CDR3 coding sequence is TGCGCCAGCAGCCAAGAAGTGGTGACAGGGGGTTCGGGAGAGACCCAGTACTTC. The chain uses TRBV4-3 and TRBJ2-5; the match to TRBD1 covers 9 bases. Germline CDR1 reads LGHNA; CDR2 reads YSLEER. CDR3 size: 18 residues. Unmatched junction bases numbered 12, after V lost 0 bases and J lost 4 bases.

The rearrangement joins TRBV7-6 to TRBJ2-3; D gene ambiguous. Germline CDR1 and CDR2: SGHVS and FNYEAQ. CDR3 length: 15 amino acids. The V end lost 2 bases, the J end lost 2 bases, and 11 bases lay between the germline ends. DNA for the CDR3: TGTGCCAGCAGCTTAAGATCTGCACCCACAGATACGCAGTATTTT. Residues: CASSLRSAPTDTQYF.

V usage is TRBV28 and J usage is TRBJ2-3; no clear D gene. Trimming cost V 4 bases and J 2 bases, with 7 bases left between them. CDR3 size: 13 residues. The germline CDR1 and CDR2 sequences are MDHEN and SYDVKM. The CDR3 bases are TGTGCCAGCAGTTCTCCGACCACAGATACGCAGTATTTT. Protein sequence: CASSSPTTDTQYF.

The chain recombines TRBV29-1 with TRBJ2-5; the D gene could be TRBD1 or TRBD2 (5 bases each). Trimming left V 6 bases short and J 4 bases short, with 18 bases between. CDR1 and CDR2 (germline): SQVTM, ANQGSEA. The CDR3 is 14 amino acids. This CDR3 reads CSVRGSGRLETQYF. CDR3 nucleotides: TGCAGCGTACGGGGTTCGGGACGATTAGAGACCCAGTACTTC.

The chain combines TRBV7-2 with TRBJ2-7; 8 bases are shared with TRBD1. CDR1 is SGHTA, CDR2 FQGNSA, per germline. The CDR3 spans 16 residues. J lost 4 bases, V lost 2 bases, and 10 bases had no gene match. The DNA of the CDR3 is TGTGCCAGCAGCTTAACCTCCGGGACAGGTGATTACGAGCAGTACTTC. Its protein is CASSLTSGTGDYEQYF.

The V and J genes are TRBV29-1 and TRBJ1-1; D uncertain. The CDR3 is 12 amino acids. Germline V gene data show CDR1 as SQVTM and CDR2 as ANQGSEA. V shed 8 bases and J shed 4 bases, with 14 bases lying between them. The CDR3 here is CSSGGFGTEAFF. The CDR3 coding sequence is TGCAGCTCGGGAGGCTTTGGCACTGAAGCTTTCTTT. Full variable domain (rest looked up from reference TRBV29-1 and TRBJ1-1): SAVISQKPSRDICQRGTSLTIQCQVDSQVTMMFWYRQQPGQSLTLIATANQGSEATYESGFVIDKFPISRPNLTFSTLTVSNMSPEDSSIYLCSSGGFGTEAFFGQGTRLTVV.

The chain couples TRBV6-5 to TRBJ2-3; D might be TRBD2 (5 bases). The CDR3 extends over 14 amino acids. Germline CDR1 and CDR2: MNHEY and SVGAGI. Trimming shortened V by 2 bases and J by 5 bases, and 11 bases separated the two germline ends. The CDR3 loop reads CASSYARTEDTQYF. The CDR3, as DNA: TGTGCCAGCAGTTACGCTAGGACTGAAGATACGCAGTATTTT.